Here is one T cell receptor beta chain with its context. The target antigen is unknown. This sample was taken from a study of shared clonotypes between healthy human individuals. Study in general: In total, the donors were a couple of women and a few men aged 18 to 49.

This table comes from immunoSEQ multiplex PCR, and its TCRdb copy is limited to in-frame clones, with some not included. The repertoire holds under 2.5 million clones, around 93% seen once, with around 0.38% in the top ten. The germline V gene encodes CDR1 MNHEY and CDR2 SMNVEV (reference sequence). The length of the CDR3 is 13 residues. V was clipped by 4 bases and J by 1 base, with 6 bases between them. Findings of the study overall: Roughly 5% of naive CD4 clonotypes were common to a handful of donors.

The rearrangement joins TRBV27 to TRBJ2-3; D is unresolved. The clonotype comes from a young man in good health. Some clones in this sample may be carry-over from other donors' samples. Sample: naive CD4+ T cells from PBMCs. The subset is: CD45RA+ positively selected. As DNA, the CDR3 is TGTGCCAGCAGTTATCTCGGCACAGATACGCAGTATTTT. Amino acids: CASSYLGTDTQYF.